This T cell receptor beta chain was captured by sequencing in a study of blood T cell repertoires in COVID-19. Across the whole study: Nucleic acid was either cDNA or gDNA, and it came from T cells, B-cell-depleted T cells, or PBMCs.

Per germline, CDR1 KGHSH and CDR2 LQKENI. J was trimmed by 1 base and V by 2 bases; bases with no gene match: 2. This CDR3 has 16 residues. The data were produced by immunoSEQ multiplex PCR, yet TCRdb's version contains in-frame clones alone and is incomplete. The sample has roughly 230,000 clones; approximately 83% are singletons. Material: peripheral blood. The J gene is TRBJ1-2, the V gene TRBV18; 12 bases are shared with TRBD1. The TCR sequence derives from a woman in her fifties or sixties with acute or convalescent COVID-19. The CDR3: CASSPGTGGLNYGYTF. The CDR3 nucleotides read TGTGCCAGCTCACCAGGGACAGGGGGCCTTAACTATGGCTACACCTTC.